In its sample, the clone carrying this T cell receptor beta chain was seen a few times. The antigen is undetermined. This record comes from a study of T-cell memory formation after mild COVID-19. In the study overall: TCR clusters largely stayed donor specific.

Study-level findings and limits: Researchers could not confirm that second-wave clones peaking on day 37 targeted SARS-CoV-2. Several responding clones turned up in pre-infection memory, indicating that cross-reactive memory may have taken part.

Germline V gene sequence: CDR1 MNHEY, CDR2 SVGAGI. V trimming: 7 bases; J trimming: 8 bases; junction bases outside the gene matches: 12. The CDR3 is 15 residues long. The TCR alpha and TCR beta cDNA libraries, bearing sample barcodes and UMIs, were generated by 5'RACE using constant-segment primers. In TCRdb, the 5' RACE reads were re-called with MiXCR into one record per CDR3 protein. This sample carries about 610,000 distinct CDR3 sequences, roughly a sixth of them seen once, and the ten largest clones take around 8.1%. Sequences were obtained from PBMCs or a T cell subset sorted from them (not recorded which). This clonotype originated in an adult woman who had mild COVID-19 (a few samples of this study predate the infection). Cell type and time point are not known. V gene TRBV6-5 combines with J gene TRBJ1-4; 8 bases line up with TRBD1. The CDR3 is CASNKFGTGDEKLFF. Written as DNA, the CDR3 is TGTGCCAGCAACAAATTCGGGACAGGCGACGAAAAACTGTTTTTT.